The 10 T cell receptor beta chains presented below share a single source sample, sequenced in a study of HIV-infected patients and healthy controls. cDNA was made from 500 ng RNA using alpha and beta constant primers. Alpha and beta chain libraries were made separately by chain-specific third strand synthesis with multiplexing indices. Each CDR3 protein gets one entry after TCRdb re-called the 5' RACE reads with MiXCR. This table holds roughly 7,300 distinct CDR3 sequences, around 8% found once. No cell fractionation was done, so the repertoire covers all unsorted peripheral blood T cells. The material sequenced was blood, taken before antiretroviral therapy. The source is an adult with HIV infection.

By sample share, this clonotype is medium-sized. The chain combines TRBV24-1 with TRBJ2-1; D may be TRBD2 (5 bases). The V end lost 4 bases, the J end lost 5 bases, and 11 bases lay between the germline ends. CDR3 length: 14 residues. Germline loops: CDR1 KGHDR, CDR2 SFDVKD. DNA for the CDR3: TGTGCCACCAGTGACTGGACTGGAGACAATGAGCAGTTCTTC. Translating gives CATSDWTGDNEQFF.

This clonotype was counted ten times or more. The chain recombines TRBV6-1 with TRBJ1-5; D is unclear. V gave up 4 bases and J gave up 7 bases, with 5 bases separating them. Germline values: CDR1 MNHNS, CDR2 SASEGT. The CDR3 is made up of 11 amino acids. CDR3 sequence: CASSASQPQHF. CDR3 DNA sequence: TGTGCCAGCAGTGCGAGCCAGCCCCAGCATTTT.

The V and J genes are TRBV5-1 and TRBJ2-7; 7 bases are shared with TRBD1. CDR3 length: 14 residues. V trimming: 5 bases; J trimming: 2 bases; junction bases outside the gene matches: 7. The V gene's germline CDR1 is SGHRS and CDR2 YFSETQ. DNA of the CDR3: TGCGCCAGCAGTTGGGACAGTGGGACCTACGAGCAGTACTTC. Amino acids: CASSWDSGTYEQYF.

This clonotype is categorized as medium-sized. CDR3 DNA sequence: TGTGCCAGCACTGCGGGAGACACCATATATTTT. Residues: CASTAGDTIYF. This chain links TRBV25-1 with TRBJ1-3; D is uncertain. CDR1 MGHDK and CDR2 SYGVNS come from the germline V gene. The V gene lost 7 bases and the J gene lost 8 bases, with 9 bases spanning the gap. There are 11 residues in the CDR3.

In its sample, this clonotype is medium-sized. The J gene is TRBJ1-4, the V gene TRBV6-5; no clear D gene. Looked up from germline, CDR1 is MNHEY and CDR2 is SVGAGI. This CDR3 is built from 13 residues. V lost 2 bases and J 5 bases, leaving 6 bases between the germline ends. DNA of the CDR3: TGTGCCAGCAGTTACGGCAACAATGAAAAACTGTTTTTT. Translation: CASSYGNNEKLFF.

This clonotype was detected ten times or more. CDR3: CASSWGHLNTEAFF. For the CDR3, the DNA is TGTGCCAGCAGCTGGGGACACCTGAACACTGAAGCTTTCTTT. V is TRBV7-9 and J is TRBJ1-1; D possibly corresponds to TRBD1 (6 bases). Per germline, CDR1 SEHNR and CDR2 FQNEAQ (reference sequence). Trimming removed 4 bases from V and 0 bases from J, with 9 bases in between. The CDR3 extends over 14 amino acids. Filled out from reference TRBV7-9 and TRBJ1-1, the complete variable domain reads DTGVSQNPRHKITKRGQNVTFRCDPISEHNRLYWYRQTLGQGPEFLTYFQNEAQLEKSRLLSDRFSAERPKGSFSTLEIQRTEQGDSAMYLCASSWGHLNTEAFFGQGTRLTVV.

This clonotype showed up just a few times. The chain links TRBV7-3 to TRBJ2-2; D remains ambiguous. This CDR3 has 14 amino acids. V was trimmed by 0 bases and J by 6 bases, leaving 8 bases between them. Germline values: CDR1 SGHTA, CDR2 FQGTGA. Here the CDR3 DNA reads TGTGCCAGCAGCTTAACCGATTCCGCCGGGGAGCTGTTTTTT. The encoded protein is CASSLTDSAGELFF.

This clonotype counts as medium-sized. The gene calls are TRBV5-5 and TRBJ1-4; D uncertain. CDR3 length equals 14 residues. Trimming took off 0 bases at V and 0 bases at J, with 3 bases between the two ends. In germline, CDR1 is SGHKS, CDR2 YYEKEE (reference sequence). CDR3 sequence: CASSLAATNEKLFF. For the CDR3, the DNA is TGTGCCAGCAGCTTGGCAGCAACTAATGAAAAACTGTTTTTT.

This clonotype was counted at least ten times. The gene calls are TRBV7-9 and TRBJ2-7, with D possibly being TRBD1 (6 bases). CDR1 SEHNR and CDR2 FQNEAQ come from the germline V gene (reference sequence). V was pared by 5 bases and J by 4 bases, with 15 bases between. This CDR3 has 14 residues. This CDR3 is CASSPPGARYEQYF. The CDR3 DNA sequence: TGTGCCAGCAGCCCCCCAGGGGCGAGGTACGAGCAGTACTTC.

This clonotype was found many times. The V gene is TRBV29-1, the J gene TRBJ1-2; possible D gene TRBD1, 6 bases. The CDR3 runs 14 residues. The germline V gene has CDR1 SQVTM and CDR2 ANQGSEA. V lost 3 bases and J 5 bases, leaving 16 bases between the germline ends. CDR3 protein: CSVDGRTGHYGYTF. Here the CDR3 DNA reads TGCAGCGTTGATGGACGGACGGGACATTATGGCTACACCTTC.